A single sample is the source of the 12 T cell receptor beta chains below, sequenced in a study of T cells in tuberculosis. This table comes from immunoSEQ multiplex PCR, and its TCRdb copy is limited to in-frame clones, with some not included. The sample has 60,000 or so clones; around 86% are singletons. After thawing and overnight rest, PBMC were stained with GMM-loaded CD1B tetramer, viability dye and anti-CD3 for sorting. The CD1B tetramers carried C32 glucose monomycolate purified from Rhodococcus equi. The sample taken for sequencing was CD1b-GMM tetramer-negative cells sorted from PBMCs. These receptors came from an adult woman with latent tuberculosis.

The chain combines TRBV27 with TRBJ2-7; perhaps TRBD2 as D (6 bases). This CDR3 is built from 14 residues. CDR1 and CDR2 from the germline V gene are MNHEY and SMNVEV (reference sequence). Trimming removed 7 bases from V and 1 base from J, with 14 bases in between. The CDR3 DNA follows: TGTGCCAGCAAGTTCGACGGGACTTCCTACGAGCAGTACTTC. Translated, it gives CASKFDGTSYEQYF.

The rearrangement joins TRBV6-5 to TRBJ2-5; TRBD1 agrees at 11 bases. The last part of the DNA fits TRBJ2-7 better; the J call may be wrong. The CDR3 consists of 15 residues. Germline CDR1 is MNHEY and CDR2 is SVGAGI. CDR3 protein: CASSRGTGGKYEQYF. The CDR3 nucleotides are TGTGCCAGCAGTAGGGGGACAGGGGGGAAGTACGAGCAGTACTTC.

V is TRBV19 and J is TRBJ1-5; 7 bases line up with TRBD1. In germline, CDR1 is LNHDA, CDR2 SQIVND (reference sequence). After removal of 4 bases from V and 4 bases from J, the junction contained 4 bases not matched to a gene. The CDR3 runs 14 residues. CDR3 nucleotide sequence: TGTGCCAGTAGTAGCCCGACAGGGAATCAGCCCCAGCATTTT. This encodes CASSSPTGNQPQHF.

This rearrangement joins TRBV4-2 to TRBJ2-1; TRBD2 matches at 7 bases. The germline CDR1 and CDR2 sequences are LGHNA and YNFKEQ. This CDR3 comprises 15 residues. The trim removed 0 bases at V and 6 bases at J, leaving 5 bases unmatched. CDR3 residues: CASSQEGERGNEQFF. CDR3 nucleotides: TGTGCCAGCAGCCAAGAAGGTGAGCGGGGCAATGAGCAGTTCTTC.

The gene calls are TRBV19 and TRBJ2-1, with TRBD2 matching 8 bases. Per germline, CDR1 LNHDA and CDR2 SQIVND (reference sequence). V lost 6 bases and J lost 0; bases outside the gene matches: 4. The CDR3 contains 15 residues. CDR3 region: CASRRSGDSYNEQFF. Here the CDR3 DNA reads TGTGCCAGTAGGCGTAGCGGGGACTCCTACAATGAGCAGTTCTTC.

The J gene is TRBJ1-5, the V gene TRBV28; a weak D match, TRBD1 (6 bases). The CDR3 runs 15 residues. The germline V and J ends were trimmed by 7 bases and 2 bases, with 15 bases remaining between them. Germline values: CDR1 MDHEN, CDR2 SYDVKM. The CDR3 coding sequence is TGTGCCAGCACCGCCCCCAGGGGTGGCAATCAGCCCCAGCATTTT. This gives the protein CASTAPRGGNQPQHF.

The CDR3 region has the DNA TGTGCCACATACAGCCCGGGACAGGGGGTAGCGGGCTACACCTTC. This sequence encodes CATYSPGQGVAGYTF. The genes are TRBV28 and TRBJ1-2; 11 bases align to TRBD1. The germline gives CDR1 MDHEN, CDR2 SYDVKM. Losses at the gene ends were 10 bases for V and 8 bases for J; bases not matched to a gene: 15. The CDR3 loop spans 15 amino acids.

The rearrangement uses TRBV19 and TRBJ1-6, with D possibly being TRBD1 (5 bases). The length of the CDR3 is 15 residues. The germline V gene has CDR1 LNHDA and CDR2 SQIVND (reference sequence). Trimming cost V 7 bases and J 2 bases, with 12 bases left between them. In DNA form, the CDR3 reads TGTGCCAGTAAGGAACAGGCTCCCTATAATTCACCCCTCCACTTT. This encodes CASKEQAPYNSPLHF. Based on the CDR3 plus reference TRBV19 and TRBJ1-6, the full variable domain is DGGITQSPKYLFRKEGQNVTLSCEQNLNHDAMYWYRQDPGQGLRLIYYSQIVNDFQKGDIAEGYSVSREKKESFPLTVTSAQKNPTAFYLCASKEQAPYNSPLHFGNGTRLTVT.

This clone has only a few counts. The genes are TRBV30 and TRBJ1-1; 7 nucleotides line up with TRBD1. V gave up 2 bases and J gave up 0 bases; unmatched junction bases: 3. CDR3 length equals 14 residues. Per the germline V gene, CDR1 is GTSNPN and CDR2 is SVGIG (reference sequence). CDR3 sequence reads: CAWSRGQVNTEAFF. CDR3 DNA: TGTGCCTGGAGTCGCGGACAGGTGAACACTGAAGCTTTCTTT.

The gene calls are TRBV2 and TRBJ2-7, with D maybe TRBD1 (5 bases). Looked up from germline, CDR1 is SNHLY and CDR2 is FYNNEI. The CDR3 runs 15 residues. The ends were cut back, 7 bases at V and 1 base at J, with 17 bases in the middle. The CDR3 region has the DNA TGTGCCAGCACGAAGGCCTCTCAGGGATCCTACGAGCAGTACTTC. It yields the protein CASTKASQGSYEQYF. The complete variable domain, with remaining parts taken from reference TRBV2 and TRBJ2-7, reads EPEVTQTPSHQVTQMGQEVILRCVPISNHLYFYWYRQILGQKVEFLVSFYNNEISEKSEIFDDQFSVERPDGSNFTLKIRSTKLEDSAMYFCASTKASQGSYEQYFGPGTRLTVT.

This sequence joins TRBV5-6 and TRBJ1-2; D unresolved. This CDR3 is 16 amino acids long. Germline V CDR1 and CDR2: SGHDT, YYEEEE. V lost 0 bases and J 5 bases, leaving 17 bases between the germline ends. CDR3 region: CASSLAQRGSKYGYTF. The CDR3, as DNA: TGTGCCAGCAGCTTGGCACAGAGAGGGTCGAAGTATGGCTACACCTTC.

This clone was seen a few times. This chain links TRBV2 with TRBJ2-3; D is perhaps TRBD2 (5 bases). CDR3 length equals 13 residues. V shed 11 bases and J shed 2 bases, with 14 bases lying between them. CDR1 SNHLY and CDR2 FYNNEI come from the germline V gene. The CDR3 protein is CAGGPTFTDTQYF. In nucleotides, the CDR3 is TGTGCCGGAGGACCGACGTTCACAGATACGCAGTATTTT.